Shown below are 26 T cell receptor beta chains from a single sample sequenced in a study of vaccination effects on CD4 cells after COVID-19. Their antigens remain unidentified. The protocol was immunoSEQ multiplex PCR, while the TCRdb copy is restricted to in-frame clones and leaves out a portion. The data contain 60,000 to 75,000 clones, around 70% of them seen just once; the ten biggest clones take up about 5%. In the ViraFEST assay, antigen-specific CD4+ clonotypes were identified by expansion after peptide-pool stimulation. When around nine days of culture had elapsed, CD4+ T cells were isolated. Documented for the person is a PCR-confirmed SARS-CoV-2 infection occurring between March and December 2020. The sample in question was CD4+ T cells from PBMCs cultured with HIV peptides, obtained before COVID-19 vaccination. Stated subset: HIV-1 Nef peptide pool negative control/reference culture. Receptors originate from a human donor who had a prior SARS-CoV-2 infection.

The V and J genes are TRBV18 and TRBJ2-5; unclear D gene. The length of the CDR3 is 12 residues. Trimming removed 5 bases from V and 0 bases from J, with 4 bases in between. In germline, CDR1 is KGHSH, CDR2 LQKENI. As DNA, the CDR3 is TGTGCCAGCTCATCAAACCAAGAGACCCAGTACTTC. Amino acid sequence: CASSSNQETQYF.

CDR3 nucleotide sequence: TGCGCCAGCAGCTTGTGGGCCATGGGGGCCGGGGAGCTGTTTTTT. This sequence encodes CASSLWAMGAGELFF. The chain joins TRBV5-1 to TRBJ2-2, with D tentatively TRBD1 or TRBD2 (5 bases each). This CDR3 has 15 residues. V was trimmed by 1 base and J by 6 bases, leaving 13 bases between them. Germline lookup yields CDR1 SGHRS and CDR2 YFSETQ.

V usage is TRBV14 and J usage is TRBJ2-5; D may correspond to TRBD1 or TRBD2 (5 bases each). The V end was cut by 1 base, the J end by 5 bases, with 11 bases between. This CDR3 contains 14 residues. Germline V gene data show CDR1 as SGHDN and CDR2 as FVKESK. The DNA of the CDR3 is TGTGCCAGCAGCCAAGCGGGGCTCCGTGAGACCCAGTACTTC. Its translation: CASSQAGLRETQYF.

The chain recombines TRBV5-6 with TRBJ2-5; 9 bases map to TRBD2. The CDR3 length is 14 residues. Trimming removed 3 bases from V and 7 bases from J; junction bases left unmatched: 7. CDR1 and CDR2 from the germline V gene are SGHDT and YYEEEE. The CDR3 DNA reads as TGTGCCAGCAGCTCCAGAGCGGGAGGACGGACCCAGTACTTC. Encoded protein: CASSSRAGGRTQYF.

CDR3 residues: CASRSPGLATDTQYF. CDR3 sequence (DNA): TGTGCCAGTAGATCCCCGGGACTAGCCACAGATACGCAGTATTTT. The V gene is TRBV19, the J gene TRBJ2-3; 9 bases fit TRBD2. V was clipped by 6 bases and J by 2 bases; unmatched bases: 6. Looked up from germline, CDR1 is LNHDA and CDR2 is SQIVND (reference sequence). The CDR3 runs to 15 residues.

CDR3 DNA sequence: TGTGCCAGCAGCCCAACTAGCGGCTCCTACGAGCAGTACTTC. This sequence encodes CASSPTSGSYEQYF. This chain joins TRBV11-3 and TRBJ2-7; TRBD2 aligns across 8 bases. Germline CDR1 is SGHNT and CDR2 is YENEEA. The CDR3 extends over 14 amino acids. V gave up 5 bases and J gave up 0 bases; unmatched junction bases: 3. The full variable domain, rest sourced from reference TRBV11-3 and TRBJ2-7, is EAGVVQSPRYKIIEKKQPVAFWCNPISGHNTLYWYLQNLGQGPELLIRYENEEAVDDSQLPKDRFSAERLKGVDSTLKIQPAELGDSAVYLCASSPTSGSYEQYFGPGTRLTVT.

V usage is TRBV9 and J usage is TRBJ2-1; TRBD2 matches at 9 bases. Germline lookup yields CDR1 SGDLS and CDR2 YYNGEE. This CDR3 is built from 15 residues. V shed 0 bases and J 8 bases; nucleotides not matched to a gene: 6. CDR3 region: CASSVALAGRHEQFF. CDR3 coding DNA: TGTGCCAGCAGCGTAGCTCTAGCGGGAAGACATGAGCAGTTCTTC.

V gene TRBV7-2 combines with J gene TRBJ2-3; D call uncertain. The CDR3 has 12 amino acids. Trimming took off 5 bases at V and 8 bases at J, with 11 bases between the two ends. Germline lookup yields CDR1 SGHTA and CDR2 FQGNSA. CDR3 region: CASSHNVGTQYF. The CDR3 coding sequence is TGTGCCAGCAGCCACAATGTGGGTACGCAGTATTTT.

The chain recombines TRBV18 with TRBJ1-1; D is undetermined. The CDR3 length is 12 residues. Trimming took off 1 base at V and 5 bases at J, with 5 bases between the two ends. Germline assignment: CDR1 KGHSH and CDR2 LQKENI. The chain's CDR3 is CASSPRQTEAFF. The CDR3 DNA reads TGTGCCAGCTCACCACGGCAAACTGAAGCTTTCTTT.

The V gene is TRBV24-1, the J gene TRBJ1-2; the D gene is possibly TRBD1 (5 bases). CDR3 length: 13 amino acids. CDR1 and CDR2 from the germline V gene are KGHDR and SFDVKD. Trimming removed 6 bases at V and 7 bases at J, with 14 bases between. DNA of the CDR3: TGTGCCACCAGTCTTGAGGGGTTTGTTGGCTACACCTTC. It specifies CATSLEGFVGYTF.

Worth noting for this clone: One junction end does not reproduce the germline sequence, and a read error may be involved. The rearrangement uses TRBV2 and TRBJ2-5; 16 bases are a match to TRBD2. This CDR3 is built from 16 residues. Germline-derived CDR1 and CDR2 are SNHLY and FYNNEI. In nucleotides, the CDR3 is TGTGTCAGCAGTGGGACTAGCGGGGGGGCCGGCGAGACCCAGTACTTC. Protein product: CVSSGTSGGAGETQYF.

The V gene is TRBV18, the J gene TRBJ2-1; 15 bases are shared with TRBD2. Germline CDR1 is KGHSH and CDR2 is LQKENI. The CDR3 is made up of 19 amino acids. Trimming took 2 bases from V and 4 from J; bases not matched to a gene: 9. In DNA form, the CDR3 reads TGTGCCAGCTCACCAAACATAGGACTAGCGGGAGGGCCTTACAATGAGCAGTTCTTC. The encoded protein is CASSPNIGLAGGPYNEQFF.

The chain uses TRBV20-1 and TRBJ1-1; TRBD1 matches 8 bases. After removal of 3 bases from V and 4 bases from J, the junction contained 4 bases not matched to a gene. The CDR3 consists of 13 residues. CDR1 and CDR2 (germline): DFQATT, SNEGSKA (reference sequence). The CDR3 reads CSASLQGGTEAFF. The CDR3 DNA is TGCAGTGCTAGTTTACAGGGGGGCACTGAAGCTTTCTTT.

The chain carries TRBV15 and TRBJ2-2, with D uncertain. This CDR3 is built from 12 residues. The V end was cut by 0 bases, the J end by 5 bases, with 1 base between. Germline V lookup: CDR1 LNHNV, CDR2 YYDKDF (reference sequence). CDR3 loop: CATSRDTGELFF. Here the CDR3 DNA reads TGTGCCACCAGCAGAGATACCGGGGAGCTGTTTTTT.

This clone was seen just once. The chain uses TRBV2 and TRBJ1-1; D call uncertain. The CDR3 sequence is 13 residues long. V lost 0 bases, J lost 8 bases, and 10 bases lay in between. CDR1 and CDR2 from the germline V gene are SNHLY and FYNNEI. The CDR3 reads CASSEAVEEEAFF. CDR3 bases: TGTGCCAGCAGTGAAGCGGTTGAGGAAGAAGCTTTCTTT.

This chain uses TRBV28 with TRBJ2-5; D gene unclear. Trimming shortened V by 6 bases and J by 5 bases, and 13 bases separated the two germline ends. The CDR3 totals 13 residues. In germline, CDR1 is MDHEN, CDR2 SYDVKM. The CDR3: CASSLTPPETQYF. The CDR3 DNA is TGTGCCAGCAGCTTGACGCCCCCGGAGACCCAGTACTTC.

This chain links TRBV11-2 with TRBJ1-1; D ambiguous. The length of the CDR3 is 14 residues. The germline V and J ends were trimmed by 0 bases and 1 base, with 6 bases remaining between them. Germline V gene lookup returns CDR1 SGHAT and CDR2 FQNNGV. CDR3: CASSLEPWNTEAFF. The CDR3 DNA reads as TGTGCCAGCAGCTTAGAACCTTGGAACACTGAAGCTTTCTTT.

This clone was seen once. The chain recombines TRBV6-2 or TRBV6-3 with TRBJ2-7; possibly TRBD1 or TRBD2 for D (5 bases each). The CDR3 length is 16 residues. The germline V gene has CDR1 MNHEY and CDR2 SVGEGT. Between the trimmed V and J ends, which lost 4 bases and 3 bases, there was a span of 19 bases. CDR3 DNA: TGTGCCAGCAGTTTCCGGTGGGGGACGGCTTTCTACGAGCAGTACTTC. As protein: CASSFRWGTAFYEQYF.

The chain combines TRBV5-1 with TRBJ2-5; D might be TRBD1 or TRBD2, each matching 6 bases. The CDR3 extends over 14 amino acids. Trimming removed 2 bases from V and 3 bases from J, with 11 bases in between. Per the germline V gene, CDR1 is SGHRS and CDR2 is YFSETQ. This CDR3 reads CASSFRGVKETQYF. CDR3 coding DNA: TGCGCCAGCAGCTTTAGGGGGGTAAAAGAGACCCAGTACTTC.

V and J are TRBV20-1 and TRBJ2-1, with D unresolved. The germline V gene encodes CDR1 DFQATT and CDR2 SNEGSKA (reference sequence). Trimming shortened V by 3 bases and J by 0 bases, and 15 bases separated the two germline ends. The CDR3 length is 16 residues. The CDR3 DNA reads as TGCAGTGCTAGTTCGGCGGAAAAAAGCTCCTACAATGAGCAGTTCTTC. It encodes CSASSAEKSSYNEQFF.

CDR3 region: CASSLGTYNTDTQYF. The CDR3 nucleotides read TGTGCCAGCAGCTTAGGAACCTATAACACAGATACGCAGTATTTT. V usage is TRBV7-8 and J usage is TRBJ2-3; D unclear. The V gene's germline CDR1 is SGHVS and CDR2 FQNEAQ. CDR3 length: 15 residues. Trimming shortened V by 1 base and J by 2 bases, and 10 bases separated the two germline ends.

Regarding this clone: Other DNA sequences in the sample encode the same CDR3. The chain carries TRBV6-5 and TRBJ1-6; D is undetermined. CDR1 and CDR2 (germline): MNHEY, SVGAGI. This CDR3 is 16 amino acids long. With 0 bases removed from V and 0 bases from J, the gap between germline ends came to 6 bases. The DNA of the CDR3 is TGTGCCAGCAGTTACTCGGCATACTCCTATAATTCACCCCTCCACTTT. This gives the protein CASSYSAYSYNSPLHF.

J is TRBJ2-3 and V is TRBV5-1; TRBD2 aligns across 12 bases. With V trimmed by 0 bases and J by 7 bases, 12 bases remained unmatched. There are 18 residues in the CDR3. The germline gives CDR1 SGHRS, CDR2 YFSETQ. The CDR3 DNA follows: TGCGCCAGCAGCTTGGCAACCCTCGGACTAGCGGGAAGGTATACGCAGTATTTT. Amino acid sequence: CASSLATLGLAGRYTQYF.

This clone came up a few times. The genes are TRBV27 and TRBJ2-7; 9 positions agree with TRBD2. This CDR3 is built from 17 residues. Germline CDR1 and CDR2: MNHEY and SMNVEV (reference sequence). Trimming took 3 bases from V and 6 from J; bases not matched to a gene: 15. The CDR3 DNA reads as TGTGCCAGCAGTTTTTATCCTCTGGGACTAGCATCTAGCGAGCAGTACTTC. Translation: CASSFYPLGLASSEQYF.

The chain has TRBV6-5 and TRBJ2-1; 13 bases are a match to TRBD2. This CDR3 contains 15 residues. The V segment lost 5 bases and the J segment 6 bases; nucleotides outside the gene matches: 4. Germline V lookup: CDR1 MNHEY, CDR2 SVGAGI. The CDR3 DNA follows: TGTGCCAGCAGTCAGGGACTAGCGGGGTCCAATGAGCAGTTCTTC. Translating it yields CASSQGLAGSNEQFF.

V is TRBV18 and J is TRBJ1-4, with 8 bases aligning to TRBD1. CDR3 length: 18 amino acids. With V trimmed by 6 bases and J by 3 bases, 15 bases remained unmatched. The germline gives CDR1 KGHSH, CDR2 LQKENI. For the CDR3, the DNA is TGTGCCAGCTCTCAACTCGCCCCTACAGGGGGGCCTAATGAAAAACTGTTTTTT. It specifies CASSQLAPTGGPNEKLFF.